Listed here are 27 T cell receptor beta chains from one sample, sequenced in a study of beta chain features in type 1 diabetes. These receptors' targets are unknown. Findings and limits, study-wide: Shorter TCRB CDR3s, moderately but significantly so, were found in Type 1 diabetes patients in all four CD4+ subsets.

The authors reverse transcribed all of the isolated RNA, so sequencing captured expressed TCRB transcripts. Data came from immunoSEQ multiplex PCR; TCRdb stores just in-frame clones and leaves some out. The sample lists approximately 250,000 clones, 24% occurring once. Sequencing was performed on naive CD4+ T cells from blood. The origin of the receptors is a woman under 40 with type 1 diabetes.

The V gene is TRBV7-9, the J gene TRBJ2-3; TRBD1 agrees at 8 bases. J lost 1 base, V lost 5 bases, and 5 bases had no gene match. Germline CDR1 is SEHNR and CDR2 is FQNEAQ (reference sequence). This CDR3 has 15 residues. CDR3 DNA: TGTGCCAGCAGCCTGTCGGGACAGGGCACAGATACGCAGTATTTT. Translation: CASSLSGQGTDTQYF.

V usage is TRBV29-1 and J usage is TRBJ1-5; the match to TRBD1 covers 10 bases. The CDR3 sequence is 13 residues long. In germline, CDR1 is SQVTM, CDR2 ANQGSEA. J was trimmed by 5 bases and V by 5 bases; bases with no gene match: 3. The CDR3 loop reads CSVIGTGDQPQHF. The CDR3 DNA is TGCAGCGTTATCGGGACAGGGGATCAGCCCCAGCATTTT.

A few counts support this clone. The chain carries TRBV18 and TRBJ1-1; D is perhaps TRBD1 (5 bases). The germline CDR1 and CDR2 sequences are KGHSH and LQKENI. The V and J ends lost 2 bases and 4 bases respectively, with 11 bases between them. The CDR3 is 14 residues long. CDR3 bases: TGTGCCAGCTCACCAGATCAGGGTGGCACTGAAGCTTTCTTT. Amino acid sequence: CASSPDQGGTEAFF.

J is TRBJ2-7 and V is TRBV5-1; TRBD1 matches at 10 bases. From germline, CDR1 is SGHRS and CDR2 YFSETQ. V was pared by 4 bases and J by 6 bases, with 4 bases of the junction left unmatched. The CDR3 length is 13 residues. The CDR3 sequence: CASSTGQGSEQYF. The CDR3 nucleotides are TGCGCCAGCAGCACGGGACAGGGGAGCGAGCAGTACTTC. The whole variable domain, remainder taken from reference TRBV5-1 and TRBJ2-7, is KAGVTQTPRYLIKTRGQQVTLSCSPISGHRSVSWYQQTPGQGLQFLFEYFSETQRNKGNFPGRFSGRQFSNSRSEMNVSTLELGDSALYLCASSTGQGSEQYFGPGTRLTVT.

The chain links TRBV13 to TRBJ2-7; 8 nucleotides align to TRBD2. There are 14 residues in the CDR3. The V gene's germline CDR1 is PRHDT and CDR2 FYEKMQ (reference sequence). The ends lost 5 bases at V and 5 bases at J; junction bases unmatched: 8. CDR3 region: CASSRRTSYHEQYF. CDR3 sequence (DNA): TGTGCCAGCAGCCGACGGACTAGCTATCACGAGCAGTACTTC. Full variable domain (rest looked up from reference TRBV13 and TRBJ2-7): AAGVIQSPRHLIKEKRETATLKCYPIPRHDTVYWYQQGPGQDPQFLISFYEKMQSDKGSIPDRFSAQQFSDYHSELNMSSLELGDSALYFCASSRRTSYHEQYFGPGTRLTVT.

The rearrangement joins TRBV7-9 to TRBJ1-2, with a possible D match to TRBD1 (6 bases). V was clipped by 2 bases and J by 2 bases, with 9 bases between them. This CDR3 has 14 residues. The germline CDR1 and CDR2 sequences are SEHNR and FQNEAQ (reference sequence). The CDR3 region has the DNA TGTGCCAGCAGCTTAATTGGACAGAACTATGGCTACACCTTC. This translates into CASSLIGQNYGYTF.

The chain combines TRBV6-5 with TRBJ2-1; TRBD1 aligns across 7 bases. Germline lookup yields CDR1 MNHEY and CDR2 SVGAGI. Trimming took 6 bases from V and 7 from J; bases not matched to a gene: 12. This CDR3 is built from 15 residues. CDR3 DNA: TGTGCCAGCAGCTTAGGACAGGCCTTGAGGAATGAGCAGTTCTTC. Its protein is CASSLGQALRNEQFF.

This clone was detected a few times. The chain joins TRBV19 to TRBJ2-5, with TRBD1 matching over 7 bases. The J segment lost 0 bases and the V segment lost 6 bases, leaving 7 bases of the junction unmatched. This CDR3 has 15 amino acids. The germline V gene has CDR1 LNHDA and CDR2 SQIVND (reference sequence). CDR3 in amino acids: CASSTGQTHQETQYF. As DNA, the CDR3 is TGTGCCAGTAGCACGGGACAGACACACCAAGAGACCCAGTACTTC.

The chain recombines TRBV4-2 with TRBJ2-7, with D possibly TRBD2 on 5 matching bases. The V end lost 1 base, the J end lost 2 bases, and 9 bases lay between the germline ends. CDR3 size: 14 residues. Germline V lookup: CDR1 LGHNA, CDR2 YNFKEQ. As DNA, the CDR3 is TGTGCCAGCAGCCAAGCTGCGGAGGCCTACGAGCAGTACTTC. Protein: CASSQAAEAYEQYF.

The rearrangement joins TRBV7-3 to TRBJ2-1; tentatively, D is TRBD1 (6 bases). The CDR3 runs to 15 residues. Germline V gives CDR1 SGHTA, CDR2 FQGTGA. V gave up 5 bases and J gave up 1 base, with 12 bases separating them. The CDR3 loop reads CASSLNRDSYNEQFF. CDR3 nucleotides: TGTGCCAGCAGCCTTAACAGGGATTCCTACAATGAGCAGTTCTTC.

This clone was observed a few times. The rearrangement uses TRBV9 and TRBJ2-1, with 9 nucleotides matching TRBD2. CDR1 is SGDLS, CDR2 YYNGEE, per germline. The V segment lost 0 bases and the J segment 5 bases; nucleotides outside the gene matches: 9. This CDR3 spans 17 amino acids. The CDR3 DNA sequence: TGTGCCAGCAGCGTAGTTCCCACTAGCGGGCCCCACAATGAGCAGTTCTTC. It translates to CASSVVPTSGPHNEQFF.

There are a few counts of this clone. The CDR3 nucleotides are TGTGCCAGCAGCCCGGGACTAGCGCTGAACGAGCAGTACTTC. Encoded protein: CASSPGLALNEQYF. The V call is TRBV7-9, the J call TRBJ2-7; 10 bases align to TRBD2. The V and J ends lost 5 bases and 5 bases, in that order; junction bases with no gene match: 6. The CDR3 has 14 residues. Germline V CDR1 and CDR2: SEHNR, FQNEAQ (reference sequence).

The J gene is TRBJ1-2, the V gene TRBV9; no reliable D call. V was shortened by 2 bases and J by 7 bases, with 12 bases between the two germline ends. This CDR3 contains 13 residues. CDR1 and CDR2 from the germline V gene are SGDLS and YYNGEE. The CDR3 spells CASSVGGSSGYTF. In nucleotides, the CDR3 is TGTGCCAGCAGCGTCGGCGGTTCCTCTGGCTACACCTTC. The full variable domain, rest sourced from reference TRBV9 and TRBJ1-2, is DSGVTQTPKHLITATGQRVTLRCSPRSGDLSVYWYQQSLDQGLQFLIQYYNGEERAKGNILERFSAQQFPDLHSELNLSSLELGDSALYFCASSVGGSSGYTFGSGTRLTVV.

The genes are TRBV7-2 and TRBJ2-2; 10 nucleotides align to TRBD2. J was trimmed by 6 bases and V by 6 bases; bases with no gene match: 10. Germline V CDR1 and CDR2: SGHTA, FQGNSA. The CDR3 spans 16 residues. The CDR3 here is CASSRLLAGVAGELFF. The CDR3 nucleotides are TGTGCCAGCAGTCGGCTCCTAGCGGGAGTGGCCGGGGAGCTGTTTTTT.

The rearrangement uses TRBV29-1 and TRBJ2-5; weak D call: TRBD2 (6 bases). Germline V gives CDR1 SQVTM, CDR2 ANQGSEA. This CDR3 spans 19 amino acids. Trimming pared 2 bases from V and 3 bases from J, leaving 28 bases between. CDR3 bases: TGCAGCGTTGAAAGGAGGGCACGAGGAGGAAGGGGTACCAAAGAGACCCAGTACTTC. Encoded protein: CSVERRARGGRGTKETQYF.

The chain joins TRBV5-4 to TRBJ2-1; 14 nucleotides match TRBD2. V shed 6 bases, J shed 12 bases, and the junction held 14 bases outside the gene matches. CDR3 length equals 16 residues. Looked up from germline, CDR1 is SGHNT and CDR2 is YYREEE (reference sequence). The CDR3 DNA reads TGTGCCAGCAACGAAGGAGGACTAGCGGGAGGTAATTGGCAGTTCTTC. It encodes CASNEGGLAGGNWQFF.

There are a few counts of this clone. The chain carries TRBV30 and TRBJ1-2; tentative D call: TRBD1 (5 bases). The germline V gene has CDR1 GTSNPN and CDR2 SVGIG (reference sequence). Trimming stripped 0 bases from V and 2 bases from J, with 25 bases between. The CDR3 covers 19 residues. The CDR3 coding sequence is TGTGCCTGGAGTGTACCAGGGCGAATTTGGACCCGTGGGAACTATGGCTACACCTTC. It specifies CAWSVPGRIWTRGNYGYTF.

This clone occurred a few times. The rearrangement uses TRBV28 and TRBJ2-7; D is ambiguous. Trimming shortened V by 6 bases and J by 6 bases, and 15 bases separated the two germline ends. The germline V gene has CDR1 MDHEN and CDR2 SYDVKM. The CDR3 runs 13 residues. CDR3 protein: CASSPAPTSEQYF. For the CDR3, the DNA is TGTGCCAGCAGCCCTGCACCTACGAGCGAGCAGTACTTC.

The V call is TRBV14, the J call TRBJ2-7, with 9 positions matching TRBD2. CDR1 and CDR2 (germline): SGHDN, FVKESK. The J segment lost 6 bases and the V segment lost 2 bases, leaving 8 bases of the junction unmatched. The CDR3 is made up of 15 amino acids. This CDR3 is CASSQRPSGISEQYF. The CDR3 DNA is TGTGCCAGCAGCCAAAGGCCTAGCGGGATCTCCGAGCAGTACTTC.

This sequence joins TRBV29-1 and TRBJ2-7; the match to TRBD2 covers 14 bases. The CDR3 is made up of 16 amino acids. J lost 4 bases, V lost 4 bases, and 9 bases had no gene match. The germline CDR1 and CDR2 sequences are SQVTM and ANQGSEA. The CDR3 DNA follows: TGCAGCGTTGTATCGCCGACTAGCGGGAGGGCGTACGAGCAGTACTTC. Translation gives CSVVSPTSGRAYEQYF.

Only a few counts were recorded for this clone. V usage is TRBV19 and J usage is TRBJ2-1; TRBD2 agrees at 11 bases. V trimming: 8 bases; J trimming: 7 bases; junction bases outside the gene matches: 7. The CDR3 is 14 residues long. The V gene's germline CDR1 is LNHDA and CDR2 SQIVND (reference sequence). The CDR3 DNA follows: TGTGCCAGTGGTCTAGCGGGAGGTGGGAATGAGCAGTTCTTC. Translation: CASGLAGGGNEQFF.

A word on this clone: At one boundary the junction diverges from the germline segment, which might be a read error. J is TRBJ2-7 and V is TRBV7-9, with TRBD1 matching 7 bases. The germline CDR1 and CDR2 sequences are SEHNR and FQNEAQ (reference sequence). The CDR3 contains 18 residues. CDR3 sequence: CASTPRQQGMGDQRKTLF. The CDR3 DNA sequence: TGTGCCAGCACCCCGAGGCAACAGGGGATGGGGGACCAGCGGAAGACCCTCTTC.

The rearrangement links TRBV15 to TRBJ1-4; D ambiguous. V lost 3 bases to trimming and J lost 8 bases, with 16 bases between them. The CDR3 has 15 residues. Germline assignment: CDR1 LNHNV and CDR2 YYDKDF (reference sequence). CDR3 residues: CATSRQTGSGEKLFF. The CDR3 region has the DNA TGTGCCACCAGCAGGCAAACCGGGAGCGGCGAAAAACTGTTTTTT.

This clone has a handful of counts. This chain links TRBV6-1 with TRBJ2-1; the match to TRBD2 covers 14 bases. With 4 bases clipped from V and 10 bases from J, the junction kept 9 bases outside the gene matches. Germline CDR1 reads MNHNS; CDR2 reads SASEGT. The CDR3 runs 16 residues. CDR3 coding DNA: TGTGCCAGCAGTGGGACGGGACTAGCGGGAGTAGGGGAGCAGTTCTTC. This sequence encodes CASSGTGLAGVGEQFF.

This clone turned up a few times. The chain couples TRBV11-3 to TRBJ2-1; the match to TRBD2 covers 10 bases. Trimming at V came to 1 base and at J to 4 bases, leaving 13 bases not matched to a gene. This CDR3 comprises 19 residues. Germline CDR1 SGHNT, CDR2 YENEEA. Written as DNA, the CDR3 is TGTGCCAGCAGCTTAGGACCTTTCCAGCTAGCGGGAGTATACAATGAGCAGTTCTTC. It specifies CASSLGPFQLAGVYNEQFF.

The table lists this clone with a few counts. The same CDR3 arises from other DNA sequences in this sample as well. The chain joins TRBV29-1 to TRBJ2-1, with 14 nucleotides matching TRBD2. The V gene's germline CDR1 is SQVTM and CDR2 ANQGSEA. The CDR3 totals 14 residues. V lost 5 bases to trimming and J lost 9 bases; unmatched junction nucleotides: 6. This CDR3 is CSVRLAGGPGEQFF. CDR3 nucleotide sequence: TGCAGCGTTCGACTAGCGGGAGGGCCGGGTGAGCAGTTCTTC.

This chain links TRBV30 with TRBJ2-5, with TRBD2 identical over 8 bases. CDR1 and CDR2 from the germline V gene are GTSNPN and SVGIG (reference sequence). The CDR3 has 16 residues. Trimming took 3 bases from V and 0 from J; bases not matched to a gene: 9. In DNA form, the CDR3 reads TGTGCCTGGAGCCTGGGGGCTAGCGGGTACCAAGAGACCCAGTACTTC. It is translated as CAWSLGASGYQETQYF.